Detailed here is one T cell receptor beta chain. The antigen is not known. Trimming shortened V by 4 bases and J by 3 bases, and 11 bases separated the two germline ends. Germline V gene sequence: CDR1 SGHRS, CDR2 YFSETQ. The CDR3 runs 14 residues. One entry per CDR3 protein, called by TCRdb with MiXCR from the RACE reads. The data hold about 380,000 distinct CDR3 sequences, with around 6% observed a single time. This specimen belongs to a study of human T cells and chemical hapten exposure. Study at large: An area of 2 cm by 2 cm on upper inner arm skin received 2% DPC for sensitization. Notes on the study in general: TCRs above 1 in 1000 frequency stayed constant with DPC sensitization. The immune response of these alopecia patients might not match healthy individuals'.

Regarding time point: patch test 2, 6 weeks after DPC sensitization. Treatment here: therapeutic diphenylcyclopropenone sensitization with weekly scalp DPC. V gene TRBV5-1 combines with J gene TRBJ2-4; no firm D call. The receptor's source is a young woman with alopecia areata. Some clones in this sample may be carry-over from other donors' samples. This material consisted of whole blood, taken in connection with sensitization to the hapten diphenylcyclopropenone (DPC). CDR3 amino acids: CASSPDSSKNIQYF. The CDR3 DNA reads as TGCGCCAGCAGCCCCGACTCAAGCAAAAACATTCAGTACTTC.